This TCR beta chain derives from a study of tissue T cells after allogeneic stem cell transplantation. Background on the study: Pathologist review favored tissue samples showing histologically apparent lymphocytes. General study findings and limits: The patient cohort was small and clinically heterogeneous, with limited sampling depth. Few T cell clones were shared across patients, but motif clusters showed tissue-specific shared signatures. Within patients, tissue anatomy strongly shaped TCR repertoire composition.

The method was immunoSEQ multiplex PCR; TCRdb's version includes in-frame clones alone and lacks a portion of them. The repertoire holds approximately 11,000 clones, with about 70% as singletons. Regarding this clone: Antigen specificity is unknown.

Sequenced material: tissue from the right colon, taken at autopsy. The clonotype comes from a woman aged 18-55 years with breast cancer.

The CDR3 DNA is TGCGCCAGCAGCCAAGATTTCGGGTTAATTTATGGCTACACCTTC. The encoded protein is CASSQDFGLIYGYTF. The V gene is TRBV4-3, the J gene TRBJ1-2; D not certain. Trimming shortened V by 0 bases and J by 5 bases, and 13 bases separated the two germline ends. The V gene's germline CDR1 is LGHNA and CDR2 YSLEER. CDR3 size: 15 residues.